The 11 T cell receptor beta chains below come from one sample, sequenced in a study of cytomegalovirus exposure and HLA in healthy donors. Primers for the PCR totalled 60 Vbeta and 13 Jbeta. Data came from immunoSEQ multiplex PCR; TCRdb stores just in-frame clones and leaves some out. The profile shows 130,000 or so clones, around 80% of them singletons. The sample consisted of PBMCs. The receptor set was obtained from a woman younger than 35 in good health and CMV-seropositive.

CDR3 protein: CASSIAAAGEQYF. For the CDR3, the DNA is TGTGCCAGTAGTATAGCGGCGGCGGGGGAGCAGTACTTC. The chain uses TRBV19 and TRBJ2-7; a weak D match, TRBD2 (6 bases). V lost 1 base, J lost 7 bases, and 11 bases lay in between. Germline values: CDR1 LNHDA, CDR2 SQIVND (reference sequence). The CDR3 has 13 amino acids.

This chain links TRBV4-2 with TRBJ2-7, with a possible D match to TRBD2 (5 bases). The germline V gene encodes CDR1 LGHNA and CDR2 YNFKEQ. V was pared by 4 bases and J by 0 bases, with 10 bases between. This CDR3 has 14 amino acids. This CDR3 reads CASSRLAGSYEQYF. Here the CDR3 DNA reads TGTGCCAGCAGCCGTTTGGCGGGCTCCTACGAGCAGTACTTC.

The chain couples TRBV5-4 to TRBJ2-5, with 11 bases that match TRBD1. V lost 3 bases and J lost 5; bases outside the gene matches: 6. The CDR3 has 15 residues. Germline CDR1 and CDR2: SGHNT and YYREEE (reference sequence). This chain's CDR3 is CASSSGQGARETQYF. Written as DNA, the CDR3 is TGTGCCAGCAGCTCAGGACAGGGGGCGCGGGAGACCCAGTACTTC.

CDR3 in amino acids: CASSSTRGQGAIEKLFF. The DNA for the CDR3 is TGTGCCAGCAGCTCGACCAGGGGACAGGGGGCGATTGAAAAACTGTTTTTT. This chain joins TRBV5-6 and TRBJ1-4; TRBD1 matches at 12 bases. The CDR3 loop spans 17 amino acids. V shed 3 bases and J 7 bases; nucleotides not matched to a gene: 10. Germline V gene data show CDR1 as SGHDT and CDR2 as YYEEEE. Full variable domain (outside the CDR3, taken from reference TRBV5-6 and TRBJ1-4): DAGVTQSPTHLIKTRGQQVTLRCSPKSGHDTVSWYQQALGQGPQFIFQYYEEEERQRGNFPDRFSGHQFPNYSSELNVNALLLGDSALYLCASSSTRGQGAIEKLFFGSGTQLSVL.

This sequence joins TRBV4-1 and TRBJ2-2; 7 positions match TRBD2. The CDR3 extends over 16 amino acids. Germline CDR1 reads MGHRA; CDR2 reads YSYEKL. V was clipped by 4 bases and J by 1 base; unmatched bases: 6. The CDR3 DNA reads TGCGCCAGCAGCCTTCTTAGCGGGCTGAACACCGGGGAGCTGTTTTTT. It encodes CASSLLSGLNTGELFF.

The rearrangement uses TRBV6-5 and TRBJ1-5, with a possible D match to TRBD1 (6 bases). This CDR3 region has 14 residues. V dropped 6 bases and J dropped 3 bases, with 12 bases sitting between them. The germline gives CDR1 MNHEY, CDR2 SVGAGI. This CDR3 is CASSTSGVNQPQHF. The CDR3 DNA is TGTGCCAGCAGCACCTCAGGGGTCAATCAGCCCCAGCATTTT.

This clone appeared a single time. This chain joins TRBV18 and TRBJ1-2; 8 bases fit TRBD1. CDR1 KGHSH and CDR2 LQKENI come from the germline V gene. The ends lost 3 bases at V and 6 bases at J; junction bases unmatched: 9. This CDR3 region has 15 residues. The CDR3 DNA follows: TGTGCCAGCTCACCTCCAACTGACAGGGGAGATGGCTACACCTTC. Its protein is CASSPPTDRGDGYTF.

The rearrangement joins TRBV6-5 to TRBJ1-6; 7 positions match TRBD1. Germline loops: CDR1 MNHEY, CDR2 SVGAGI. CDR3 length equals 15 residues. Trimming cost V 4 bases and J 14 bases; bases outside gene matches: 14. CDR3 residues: CASSSPSLTGKTLHF. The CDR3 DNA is TGTGCCAGCAGTTCTCCCTCCTTGACAGGGAAGACCCTCCACTTT.

The CDR3 protein is CASSPGTSNTEAFF. DNA of the CDR3: TGCGCCAGCAGCCCTGGGACATCGAACACTGAAGCTTTCTTT. This sequence joins TRBV5-1 and TRBJ1-1; D is possibly TRBD1 (6 bases). V lost 4 bases to trimming and J lost 1 base, with 11 bases between them. The germline V gene encodes CDR1 SGHRS and CDR2 YFSETQ. CDR3 length: 14 residues.

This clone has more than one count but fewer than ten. This CDR3 is CASTWEGGAEETQYF. Here the CDR3 DNA reads TGTGCCAGCACCTGGGAGGGGGGCGCGGAGGAGACCCAGTACTTC. V gene TRBV9 combines with J gene TRBJ2-5; a possible D gene is TRBD2 (7 bases). V shed 6 bases and J shed 5 bases, with 20 bases lying between them. CDR1 is SGDLS and CDR2 is YYNGEE in the germline V gene. The CDR3 has 15 residues.

CDR3 coding DNA: TGCACCAGCAGCCATACGGGAGGAGTAGCGGGGGGCTGGGGCACCGGGGAGCTGTTTTTT. The encoded protein is CTSSHTGGVAGGWGTGELFF. The chain uses TRBV1 and TRBJ2-2; the table assigns TRBD2, which was not confirmed against the DNA. TRBV1 is termed a pseudogene. This CDR3 has 20 residues.